Below, one T cell receptor (beta chain) is given with its context. Its specificity is unknown. The method was immunoSEQ multiplex PCR; TCRdb's version includes in-frame clones alone and lacks a portion of them. Seen here are 75,000 to 90,000 clones, roughly 90% observed once, and the top ten hold 28%. The CDR3 length is 12 residues. The ends were cut back, 4 bases at V and 2 bases at J, with 6 bases in the middle. Germline V gene sequence: CDR1 LGHDT, CDR2 YNNKEL (reference sequence). The data originate from a study of T cell responses to AZD1222 COVID-19 vaccine. Findings of the study overall: Targets within unmutated variant regions were reportedly found for nearly half of spike-specific TCRs. Sampled repertoires all dated from after the peak T cell response. Baseline seropositivity occurred in only a handful of AZD1222 recipients. Donors were largely white British and mainly female; clonal diversity was possibly underestimated.

Sequenced here: peripheral blood, sampled 28 days after the second AZD1222 dose. The sequence was obtained from an adult who received the AZD1222 COVID-19 vaccine. This rearrangement joins TRBV3-1 (or the pseudogene TRBV3-2) to TRBJ2-7; D gene unclear. The CDR3 is CASSPSPYEQYF. The CDR3 region has the DNA TGTGCCAGCAGCCCCTCCCCCTACGAGCAGTACTTC.